The 19 T cell receptor beta chains below all came from one sample that was sequenced in a study of T cell responses to AZD1222 COVID-19 vaccine. Method: immunoSEQ multiplex PCR; TCRdb's copy keeps in-frame clones and lacks some. The data hold about 93,000 clones, with about 86% observed a single time. Material: peripheral blood, obtained on day 0 of AZD1222 vaccination. All receptors come from an adult in good health.

This chain links TRBV4-3 with TRBJ2-7, with D unresolved. The CDR3 is 14 residues long. CDR1 LGHNA and CDR2 YSLEER come from the germline V gene. The V and J ends lost 4 bases and 6 bases respectively, with 16 bases between them. In DNA, the CDR3 is TGCGCCAGCAGCCTCTCCTCCTTGATGAGCGAGCAGTACTTC. This encodes CASSLSSLMSEQYF.

The chain is built from TRBV19 and TRBJ1-2, with D perhaps matching TRBD1 (6 bases). CDR1 is LNHDA and CDR2 is SQIVND in the germline V gene (reference sequence). The ends were cut back, 7 bases at V and 7 bases at J, with 19 bases in the middle. The CDR3 runs 14 residues. The CDR3 here is CASTKRPQGIGYTF. Here the CDR3 DNA reads TGTGCCAGTACCAAAAGGCCACAGGGAATTGGCTACACCTTC.

The chain has TRBV4-3 and TRBJ2-7; TRBD1 matches at 9 bases. The V gene end was trimmed by 4 bases and the J gene end by 7 bases; junction bases not matched to a gene: 8. The CDR3 sequence is 14 residues long. CDR1 is LGHNA, CDR2 YSLEER, per germline. CDR3 DNA sequence: TGCGCCAGCAGCCCCTCGGGACAGGGACGGGAGCAGTACTTC. This translates into CASSPSGQGREQYF.

J is TRBJ1-5 and V is TRBV10-3, with TRBD1 matching 9 bases. Germline loops: CDR1 ENHRY, CDR2 SYGVKD. CDR3 size: 14 residues. V dropped 3 bases and J dropped 6; count of bases not matched to a gene: 3. DNA of the CDR3: TGTGCCATCAGTGACACAGGGGGCGTTCAGCCCCAGCATTTT. As protein: CAISDTGGVQPQHF.

The rearrangement uses TRBV5-6 and TRBJ2-7; D may be TRBD2 (5 bases). Trimming stripped 1 base from V and 0 bases from J, with 8 bases between. CDR1 is SGHDT, CDR2 YYEEEE, per germline. The CDR3 covers 14 residues. The CDR3, as DNA: TGTGCCAGCAGCTTGCCGGGGTTCTCCTACGAGCAGTACTTC. Translation: CASSLPGFSYEQYF. Using reference TRBV5-6 and TRBJ2-7 for the parts outside the CDR3, the full variable domain is DAGVTQSPTHLIKTRGQQVTLRCSPKSGHDTVSWYQQALGQGPQFIFQYYEEEERQRGNFPDRFSGHQFPNYSSELNVNALLLGDSALYLCASSLPGFSYEQYFGPGTRLTVT.

This sequence joins TRBV30 and TRBJ2-1; D possibly corresponds to TRBD2 (6 bases). CDR1 GTSNPN and CDR2 SVGIG come from the germline V gene (reference sequence). This CDR3 has 13 residues. The V and J ends lost 7 bases and 0 bases respectively, with 10 bases between them. This CDR3 is CASDSGSYNEQFF. CDR3 bases: TGTGCCTCGGATAGCGGCTCCTACAATGAGCAGTTCTTC.

The rearrangement joins TRBV21-1 to TRBJ1-2; the DNA was not compared with TRBD1, the D call given in the table. TRBV21-1 is a documented pseudogene. The CDR3 loop spans 15 amino acids. CDR3 DNA: TGTGCCAGCAGCGCCTCGGACAGGGAGGGTGATGGCTACACCTTC. This encodes CASSASDREGDGYTF.

V is TRBV5-1 and J is TRBJ2-7, with TRBD2 identical over 8 bases. Per germline, CDR1 SGHRS and CDR2 YFSETQ. V was clipped by 5 bases and J by 5 bases; unmatched bases: 18. The CDR3 is 17 residues long. CDR3 loop: CASRAGRPGGRIDEQYF. Written as DNA, the CDR3 is TGCGCCAGCAGGGCCGGTCGGCCCGGCGGGAGGATCGACGAGCAGTACTTC.

The J gene is TRBJ2-7, the V gene TRBV2; D may be TRBD1 or TRBD2 (6 bases each). Germline CDR1 SNHLY, CDR2 FYNNEI. Trimming stripped 5 bases from V and 7 bases from J, with 24 bases between. CDR3 size: 16 residues. The DNA of the CDR3 is TGTGCCAGCAGTCTTACCCTCGGGAGCCCCCAGGGGGAGCAGTACTTC. Amino acid sequence: CASSLTLGSPQGEQYF. Combining the CDR3 with reference TRBV2 and TRBJ2-7 gives the whole variable domain EPEVTQTPSHQVTQMGQEVILRCVPISNHLYFYWYRQILGQKVEFLVSFYNNEISEKSEIFDDQFSVERPDGSNFTLKIRSTKLEDSAMYFCASSLTLGSPQGEQYFGPGTRLTVT.

This clone was counted between two and nine times. The CDR3 DNA reads TGTGCCAGCAGTTTACAGGGGGCCCCGTATAATTCACCCCTCCACTTT. Translating gives CASSLQGAPYNSPLHF. The chain combines TRBV27 with TRBJ1-6; 8 nucleotides line up with TRBD1. V lost 2 bases, J lost 4 bases, and 4 bases stayed unmatched. This CDR3 spans 16 amino acids. Germline V CDR1 and CDR2: MNHEY, SMNVEV (reference sequence).

The V and J genes are TRBV28 and TRBJ1-2; D unresolved. Germline CDR1 and CDR2: MDHEN and SYDVKM. V dropped 1 base and J dropped 7 bases, with 13 bases sitting between them. The CDR3 sequence is 14 residues long. CDR3 sequence: CASSLSVREGGYTF. For the CDR3, the DNA is TGTGCCAGCAGTTTATCCGTCAGAGAGGGTGGCTACACCTTC.

This clone was detected only once. J is TRBJ2-7 and V is TRBV19, with D unresolved. V was cut by 6 bases and J by 5 bases, with 14 bases left in between. Germline values: CDR1 LNHDA, CDR2 SQIVND (reference sequence). The CDR3 is made up of 13 amino acids. CDR3 sequence reads: CASSPFEFDEQYF. The CDR3 nucleotides read TGTGCCAGTAGCCCGTTCGAGTTTGACGAGCAGTACTTC.

This chain links TRBV25-1 with TRBJ2-1; 9 positions match TRBD2. The CDR3 totals 18 residues. Germline values: CDR1 MGHDK, CDR2 SYGVNS. The junction had 9 bases not matched to a gene; V was cut back by 0 bases and J by 3 bases. The CDR3 reads CASSEYGGSSGIYNEQFF. For the CDR3, the DNA is TGTGCCAGCAGTGAATACGGCGGGTCTAGCGGGATCTACAATGAGCAGTTCTTC.

This clone was seen only once. This sequence joins TRBV10-1 and TRBJ2-2; D remains ambiguous. The CDR3 covers 14 residues. Germline values: CDR1 WNHNN, CDR2 SYGVQD (reference sequence). V lost 4 bases and J lost 4, with 10 bases in between. CDR3 nucleotide sequence: TGCGCCAGCAGTGTAAATATCGGCACCGGGGAGCTGTTTTTT. This encodes CASSVNIGTGELFF.

The V and J genes are TRBV5-5 and TRBJ1-1; D may be TRBD1 (6 bases). Germline CDR1 and CDR2: SGHKS and YYEKEE (reference sequence). The ends were cut back, 2 bases at V and 4 bases at J, with 9 bases in the middle. The CDR3 is 13 amino acids. This CDR3 is CASSFGGGTEAFF. The CDR3 DNA sequence: TGTGCCAGCAGCTTCGGAGGGGGCACTGAAGCTTTCTTT.

V usage is TRBV4-3 and J usage is TRBJ2-7, with unresolved D. The length of the CDR3 is 15 residues. The germline V gene encodes CDR1 LGHNA and CDR2 YSLEER. V lost 1 base to trimming and J lost 1 base, with 11 bases between them. In DNA, the CDR3 is TGCGCCAGCAGCCAAGGCCCCTCGAAGTCCTACGAGCAGTACTTC. The encoded protein is CASSQGPSKSYEQYF.

The genes are TRBV6-6 and TRBJ1-6; 9 bases fit TRBD1. This CDR3 spans 15 amino acids. Germline CDR1 reads MNHNY; CDR2 reads SVGAGI (reference sequence). The CDR3 DNA is TGTGCGTCGAGGGACAGGGAGCTTTGGGAATCACCCCTCCACTTT. Its protein product is CASRDRELWESPLHF.

This clone turned up a few times. This rearrangement joins TRBV5-1 to TRBJ1-1; no clear D gene. The germline V gene encodes CDR1 SGHRS and CDR2 YFSETQ. The CDR3 has 15 residues. Between the trimmed V and J ends, which lost 1 base and 1 base, there was a span of 11 bases. The CDR3 bases are TGCGCCAGCAGCTTGAATGTAGTCGGGAACACTGAAGCTTTCTTT. It translates to CASSLNVVGNTEAFF.

The J gene is TRBJ1-6, the V gene TRBV18, with 10 bases aligning to TRBD1. In germline, CDR1 is KGHSH, CDR2 LQKENI. The CDR3 runs to 16 residues. V was pared by 3 bases and J by 11 bases, with 10 bases of the junction left unmatched. CDR3 sequence (DNA): TGTGCCAGCTCACCCGTCGGGACAGGGGATTTACCACCCCTCCACTTT. The encoded protein is CASSPVGTGDLPPLHF.